Below are 5 T cell receptor beta chains sequenced from a single sample in a study of T cells in Graves' hyperthyroidism and ophthalmopathy. TCR beta CDR3 regions were amplified from RNA. Initially, a first-round RT-PCR of the TCR CDR3 employed the HTBI primer set. MiXCR, run by TCRdb on the multiplex PCR reads, gives a single entry per CDR3 protein. In the table there are 250,000 to 350,000 distinct CDR3 sequences, 15% to 20% of which are singletons. Specimen: blood. These receptor sequences come from a man aged 30 to 39 with Graves' hyperthyroidism.

This clonotype has more than one count but fewer than ten. The chain couples TRBV20-1 to TRBJ1-5; D is possibly TRBD1 (5 bases). The V and J ends lost 0 bases and 1 base respectively, with 13 bases between them. The CDR3 loop spans 16 amino acids. The germline V gene has CDR1 DFQATT and CDR2 SNEGSKA (reference sequence). CDR3 coding DNA: TGCAGTGCTAGAGAAGGGGCAGGCGGCAGCAATCAGCCCCAGCATTTT. Translated: CSAREGAGGSNQPQHF.

This clonotype was found many times. V is TRBV11-3 and J is TRBJ2-1, with D hard to call. CDR1 SGHNT and CDR2 YENEEA come from the germline V gene. This CDR3 has 14 amino acids. The V end lost 1 base, the J end lost 9 bases, and 13 bases lay between the germline ends. CDR3 in DNA: TGTGCCAGCAGCTTAGCGGGTCCGGGCGGTGAGCAGTTCTTC. Its translation is CASSLAGPGGEQFF.

This clonotype was detected a few times. This chain joins TRBV2 and TRBJ2-3, with 13 bases lining up with TRBD2. CDR3 size: 16 residues. J gave up 4 bases and V 11 bases, and 12 bases lay outside the gene matches. The germline V gene encodes CDR1 SNHLY and CDR2 FYNNEI. CDR3 residues: CAGRPRTSGSADTQYF. In DNA form, the CDR3 reads TGTGCCGGTCGCCCGCGGACTAGCGGGAGCGCAGATACGCAGTATTTT.

In its sample, this clonotype was seen many times. The CDR3 coding sequence is TGTGCCAGCAGTTCCCGGCGGGCCCAAGAGACCCAGTACTTC. This encodes CASSSRRAQETQYF. V is TRBV28 and J is TRBJ2-5; a possible D gene is TRBD2 (5 bases). There are 14 residues in the CDR3. In germline, CDR1 is MDHEN, CDR2 SYDVKM. Trimming shortened V by 4 bases and J by 1 base, and 10 bases separated the two germline ends.

The chain recombines TRBV6-2 or TRBV6-3 with TRBJ2-7; 13 nucleotides match TRBD2. V lost 4 bases, J lost 7 bases, and 10 bases stayed unmatched. In germline, CDR1 is MNHEY, CDR2 SVGEGT. The CDR3 spans 16 residues. CDR3 nucleotides: TGTGCCAGCAGTTCGACGACACCGGGACTAGCGGGAGAGCAGTACTTC. This gives the protein CASSSTTPGLAGEQYF.